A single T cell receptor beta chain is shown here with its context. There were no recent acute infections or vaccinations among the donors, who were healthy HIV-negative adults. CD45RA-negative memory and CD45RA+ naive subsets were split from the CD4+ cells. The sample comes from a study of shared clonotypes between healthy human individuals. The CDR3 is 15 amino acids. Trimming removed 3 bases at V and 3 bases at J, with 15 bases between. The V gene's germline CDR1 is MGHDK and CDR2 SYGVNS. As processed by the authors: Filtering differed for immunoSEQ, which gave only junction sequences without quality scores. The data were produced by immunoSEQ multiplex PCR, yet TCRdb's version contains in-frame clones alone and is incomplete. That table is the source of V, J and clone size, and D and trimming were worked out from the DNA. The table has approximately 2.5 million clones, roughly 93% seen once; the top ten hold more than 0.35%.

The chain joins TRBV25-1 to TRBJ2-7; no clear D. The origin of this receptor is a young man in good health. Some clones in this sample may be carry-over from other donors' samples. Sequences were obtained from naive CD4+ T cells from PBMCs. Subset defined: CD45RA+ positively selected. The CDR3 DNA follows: TGTGCCAGCAGTGATCCCCTGTCCGGTTACTACGAGCAGTACTTC. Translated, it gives CASSDPLSGYYEQYF.